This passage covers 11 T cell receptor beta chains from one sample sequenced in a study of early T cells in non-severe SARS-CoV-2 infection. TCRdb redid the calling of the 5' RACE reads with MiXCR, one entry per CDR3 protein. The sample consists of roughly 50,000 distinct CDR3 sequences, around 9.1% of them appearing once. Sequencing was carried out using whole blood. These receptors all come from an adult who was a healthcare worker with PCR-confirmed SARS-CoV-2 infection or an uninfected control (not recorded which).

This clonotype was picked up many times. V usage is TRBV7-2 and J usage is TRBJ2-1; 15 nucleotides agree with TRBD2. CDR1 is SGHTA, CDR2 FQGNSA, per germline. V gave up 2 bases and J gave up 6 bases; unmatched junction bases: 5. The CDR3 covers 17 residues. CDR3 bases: TGTGCCAGCAGCTTACGGACTAGCGGGAGGGCCGCCAATGAGCAGTTCTTC. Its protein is CASSLRTSGRAANEQFF.

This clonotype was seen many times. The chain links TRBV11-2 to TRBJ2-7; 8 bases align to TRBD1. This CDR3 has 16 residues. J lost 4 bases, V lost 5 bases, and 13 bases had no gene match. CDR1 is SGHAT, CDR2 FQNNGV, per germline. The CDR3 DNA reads TGTGCCAGCAGCACCGGGACAGGAGAGATGGGGTACGAGCAGTACTTC. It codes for CASSTGTGEMGYEQYF.

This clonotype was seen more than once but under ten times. Written as DNA, the CDR3 is TGTGCCAGCAGCTCCACCTGGGGGACAGGGGGGAACTACGAGCAGTACTTC. Amino acids: CASSSTWGTGGNYEQYF. This chain links TRBV7-2 with TRBJ2-7; the match to TRBD1 covers 11 bases. The V gene's germline CDR1 is SGHTA and CDR2 FQGNSA. The CDR3 consists of 17 residues. J was trimmed by 3 bases and V by 4 bases; bases with no gene match: 11.

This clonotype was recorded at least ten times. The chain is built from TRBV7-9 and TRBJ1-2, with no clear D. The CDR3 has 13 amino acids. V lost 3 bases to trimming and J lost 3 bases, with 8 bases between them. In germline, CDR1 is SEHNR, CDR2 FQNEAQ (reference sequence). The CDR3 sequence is CASSLTDYYGYTF. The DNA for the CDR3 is TGTGCCAGCAGCTTGACGGATTACTATGGCTACACCTTC.

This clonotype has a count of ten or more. The CDR3 here is CASSRMGLAVYNEQFF. The CDR3 DNA sequence: TGTGCCAGCAGTAGGATGGGACTAGCGGTTTACAATGAGCAGTTCTTC. J is TRBJ2-1 and V is TRBV6-5; 11 positions match TRBD2. There are 16 residues in the CDR3. The junction had 7 bases not matched to a gene; V was cut back by 5 bases and J by 4 bases. Germline loops: CDR1 MNHEY, CDR2 SVGAGI.

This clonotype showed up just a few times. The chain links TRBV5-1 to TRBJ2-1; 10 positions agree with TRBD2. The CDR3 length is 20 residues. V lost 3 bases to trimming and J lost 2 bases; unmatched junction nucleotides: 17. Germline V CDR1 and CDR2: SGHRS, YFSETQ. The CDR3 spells CASSWPPGLARSPAYNEQFF. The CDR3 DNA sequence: TGCGCCAGCAGCTGGCCCCCGGGACTAGCGCGAAGTCCCGCCTACAATGAGCAGTTCTTC. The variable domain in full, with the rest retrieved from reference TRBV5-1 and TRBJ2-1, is KAGVTQTPRYLIKTRGQQVTLSCSPISGHRSVSWYQQTPGQGLQFLFEYFSETQRNKGNFPGRFSGRQFSNSRSEMNVSTLELGDSALYLCASSWPPGLARSPAYNEQFFGPGTRLTVL.

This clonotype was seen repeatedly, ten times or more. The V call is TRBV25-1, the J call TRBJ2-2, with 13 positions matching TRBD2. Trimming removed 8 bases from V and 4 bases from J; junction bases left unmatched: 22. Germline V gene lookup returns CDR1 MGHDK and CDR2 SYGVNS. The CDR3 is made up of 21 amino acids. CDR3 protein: CASRGVLGTSGKRVSTGELFF. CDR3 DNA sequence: TGTGCCAGCCGGGGGGTCCTCGGGACTAGCGGGAAGAGGGTTTCCACCGGGGAGCTGTTTTTT.

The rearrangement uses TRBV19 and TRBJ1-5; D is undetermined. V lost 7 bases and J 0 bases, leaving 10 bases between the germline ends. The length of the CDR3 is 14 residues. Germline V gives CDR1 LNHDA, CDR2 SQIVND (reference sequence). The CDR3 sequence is CASNADPSNQPQHF. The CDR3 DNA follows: TGTGCCAGTAACGCAGACCCTAGCAATCAGCCCCAGCATTTT.

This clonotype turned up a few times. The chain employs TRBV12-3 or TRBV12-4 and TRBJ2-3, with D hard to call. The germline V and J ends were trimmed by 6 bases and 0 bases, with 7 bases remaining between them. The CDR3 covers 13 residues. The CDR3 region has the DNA TGTGCCAGCAGCTATGGCAGCACAGATACGCAGTATTTT. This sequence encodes CASSYGSTDTQYF.

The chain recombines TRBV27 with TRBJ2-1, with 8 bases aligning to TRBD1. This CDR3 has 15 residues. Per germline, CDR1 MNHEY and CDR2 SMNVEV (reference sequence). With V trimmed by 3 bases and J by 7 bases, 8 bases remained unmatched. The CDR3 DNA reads TGTGCCAGCAGTTTGGGTCAGGGGGCTATAAATGAGCAGTTCTTC. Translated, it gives CASSLGQGAINEQFF.

CDR3 protein: CASSLAGFGYSYEQYF. The CDR3 DNA reads TGTGCCAGCAGTTTAGCAGGGTTTGGGTACTCCTACGAGCAGTACTTC. The chain uses TRBV12-3 or TRBV12-4 and TRBJ2-7; D not resolved. Trimming left V 0 bases short and J 0 bases short, with 12 bases between. The CDR3 totals 16 residues.